What follows are 2 T cell receptor beta chains derived from one specimen sequenced in a study of blood T cell repertoires in COVID-19. Repertoires were generated with immunoSEQ multiplex PCR, while TCRdb's copy carries only in-frame clones and drops some. Of fewer than 400,000 clones in the sample, 85% were seen once. What was sequenced was PBMCs or T cells enriched from blood (not recorded which). Source of these receptors: a young woman who had been exposed to COVID-19.

This clone was picked up one time. This chain joins TRBV5-4 and TRBJ1-3; 7 positions agree with TRBD1. Germline V gives CDR1 SGHNT, CDR2 YYREEE (reference sequence). This CDR3 has 14 amino acids. With 4 bases clipped from V and 2 bases from J, the junction kept 3 bases outside the gene matches. The CDR3 nucleotides are TGTGCCAGCAGCCCGACAGGGACTGGAAACACCATATATTTT. Translating gives CASSPTGTGNTIYF.

The gene calls are TRBV27 and TRBJ2-1, with 8 bases aligning to TRBD1. Germline V CDR1 and CDR2: MNHEY, SMNVEV (reference sequence). The J segment lost 2 bases and the V segment lost 8 bases, leaving 8 bases of the junction unmatched. The CDR3 covers 15 residues. The CDR3 is CASGYRGATYNEQFF. The CDR3 region has the DNA TGTGCCAGCGGGTACAGGGGGGCCACCTACAATGAGCAGTTCTTC.